This T cell receptor (beta chain) was documented in a study of blood T cells in healthy people across ages. Findings and caveats of the study: Any conclusive comparison of naive versus antigen-experienced cells was prevented by using unsorted PBMCs. Estimated diversity that came from one million T cells was considered an underestimate.

A second PCR, run for about 7 to 11 cycles, used a sample-barcoded 5' primer plus a J-beta primer mix. TCRdb used MiXCR to reprocess the 5' RACE reads, holding one entry per CDR3 protein. The data show 1.4 million to 1.5 million distinct CDR3 sequences, 42% seen once. The length of the CDR3 is 15 residues. The junction had 3 bases not matched to a gene; V was cut back by 5 bases and J by 3 bases. CDR1 SGHTA and CDR2 FQGNSA come from the germline V gene. With regard to this clonotype: Its antigen is unidentified.

The genes are TRBV7-2 and TRBJ2-4; TRBD2 aligns across 11 bases. The sequence derives from a woman aged 18-29 years in good health. Sample: blood. CDR3: CASSPGTSGKNIQYF. In DNA, the CDR3 is TGTGCCAGCAGCCCCGGGACTAGCGGCAAAAACATTCAGTACTTC.